This TCR beta chain came from a study of siplizumab effects on memory and regulatory T cells. Every sample had approximately 97,000 of its TCR templates assayed. The data were produced by immunoSEQ multiplex PCR, yet TCRdb's version contains in-frame clones alone and is incomplete. The data show 90,000 to 140,000 clones, with roughly 91% seen just once and 0.25% to 0.35% held by the top ten. Points from the study as a whole: The suppressive capacity of proliferating Tregs from siplizumab cultures remained unconfirmed. Contribution to the alloresponse seemed major for naive T cells, which also seemed more diverse than memory cells.

The CDR3 is made up of 16 amino acids. The junction had 6 bases not matched to a gene; V was cut back by 4 bases and J by 0 bases. CDR1 and CDR2 (germline): MNHNS, SASEGT. As to this clone: The antigen is not known.

The gene calls are TRBV6-1 and TRBJ2-4, with 7 bases that match TRBD1. This TCR was recovered from a human donor in good health. Sample: CD4+ T cells sorted from blood. CDR3 region: CASSGNRGLAKNIQYF. The CDR3 DNA follows: TGTGCCAGCAGTGGGAACAGGGGCTTAGCCAAAAACATTCAGTACTTC.